This TCR beta chain was documented in a study of T cell repertoires in cytomegalovirus infection. The study's findings and limits: Dominating the ex vivo response were TCR beta clonotypes that were CMV-specific and HLA-C-restricted.

Germline V gives CDR1 SGDLS, CDR2 YYNGEE. This CDR3 has 14 amino acids. V was pared by 0 bases and J by 1 base, with 7 bases between. TCRdb recomputed calls from the reads with MiXCR, one row per CDR3 protein. Of roughly 150,000 distinct CDR3 sequences in the sample, 23% were seen once. In regard to this clonotype: Antigen specificity is unknown.

The chain joins TRBV9 to TRBJ2-5; no firm D call. This TCR came from a human donor in good health (CMV status not recorded). Some clones in this sample may be carry-over from other donors' samples. The sequencing input was PBMCs. The CDR3 region is CASSVEAFQETQYF. The DNA for the CDR3 is TGTGCCAGCAGCGTAGAAGCGTTCCAAGAGACCCAGTACTTC. The full variable domain, completed using reference TRBV9 and TRBJ2-5, is DSGVTQTPKHLITATGQRVTLRCSPRSGDLSVYWYQQSLDQGLQFLIQYYNGEERAKGNILERFSAQQFPDLHSELNLSSLELGDSALYFCASSVEAFQETQYFGPGTRLLVL.